One sample yielded the 10 T cell receptor beta chains listed below, sequenced in a study of blood T cell repertoires in COVID-19. Measured with immunoSEQ multiplex PCR; TCRdb has only the in-frame clones, and not every one. This table has hundreds of thousands of clones, roughly 80% appearing once. The sequencing sample was made of PBMCs or T cells enriched from blood (not recorded which). These receptor sequences come from a man in his forties or fifties who had been exposed to COVID-19.

The CDR3: CASSTSSNSPLHF. As DNA, the CDR3 is TGCGCCAGCAGTACAAGTTCTAATTCACCCCTCCACTTT. The V and J genes are TRBV5-1 and TRBJ1-6; no clear D. From germline, CDR1 is SGHRS and CDR2 YFSETQ. CDR3 length: 13 residues. V lost 5 bases and J lost 6, with 9 bases in between.

V usage is TRBV15 and J usage is TRBJ2-6; no firm D call. The CDR3 has 16 residues. CDR1 and CDR2 (germline): LNHNV, YYDKDF (reference sequence). V was pared by 0 bases and J by 0 bases, with 6 bases between. CDR3 loop: CATSRDPVSGANVLTF. The CDR3 coding sequence is TGTGCCACCAGCAGAGATCCCGTCTCTGGGGCCAACGTCCTGACTTTC.

The V call is TRBV19, the J call TRBJ1-5; no definite D call. In germline, CDR1 is LNHDA, CDR2 SQIVND (reference sequence). CDR3 length: 12 residues. The ends were cut back, 7 bases at V and 6 bases at J, with 10 bases in the middle. The DNA for the CDR3 is TGTGCCAGTATTCGGGAGGGTCAGCCCCAGCATTTT. Translation: CASIREGQPQHF.

V and J are TRBV5-1 and TRBJ1-3; D call uncertain. The germline V gene has CDR1 SGHRS and CDR2 YFSETQ. V was trimmed by 0 bases and J by 2 bases, leaving 6 bases between them. The CDR3 extends over 14 amino acids. The CDR3 DNA reads as TGCGCCAGCAGCTTGGGGACTACTGGAAACACCATATATTTT. Translated, it gives CASSLGTTGNTIYF.

This rearrangement joins TRBV10-3 to TRBJ2-1, with 11 bases that match TRBD1. The CDR3 consists of 15 residues. The germline CDR1 and CDR2 sequences are ENHRY and SYGVKD. J was trimmed by 9 bases and V by 6 bases; bases with no gene match: 10. In DNA, the CDR3 is TGTGCCATCAGCCTTACGGGACAGGGGGATACTGAGCAGTTCTTC. Translating gives CAISLTGQGDTEQFF.

The V call is TRBV6-5, the J call TRBJ1-2; D is possibly TRBD1 (6 bases). This CDR3 region has 14 residues. Germline V gives CDR1 MNHEY, CDR2 SVGAGI. Trimming left V 6 bases short and J 4 bases short, with 15 bases between. The CDR3 nucleotides read TGTGCCAGCAGGAGGGACACGACTGGCTATGGCTACACCTTC. Its translation is CASRRDTTGYGYTF.

This clone has more than one count but fewer than ten. Since no conserved phenylalanine or tryptophan closes the CDR3, a read error is the likely cause. It is unclear where the CDR3 begins or ends on the DNA, so no DNA is shown, and the CDR3 is as TCRdb lists it. V gene TRBV5-1 combines with J gene TRBJ1-6; the D call of TRBD1 is as the table states it, not checked on the DNA. Per germline, CDR1 SGHRS and CDR2 YFSETQ. The CDR3 is 10 residues long, counting both termini. CDR3 protein: CASSWGGRCS.

J is TRBJ2-7 and V is TRBV19; TRBD2 might be the D (5 bases). The CDR3 extends over 13 amino acids. Trimming removed 5 bases at V and 6 bases at J, with 14 bases between. Germline-derived CDR1 and CDR2 are LNHDA and SQIVND (reference sequence). The CDR3 protein is CASSPTDFGEQYF. CDR3 DNA: TGTGCCAGTAGTCCTACGGACTTTGGCGAGCAGTACTTC.

The CDR3 region is CASNDKYGYTF. The CDR3, as DNA: TGTGCCAGCAACGACAAGTATGGCTACACCTTC. The gene calls are TRBV6-5 and TRBJ1-2; D unclear. V gave up 7 bases and J gave up 5 bases, with 8 bases separating them. The V gene's germline CDR1 is MNHEY and CDR2 SVGAGI. This CDR3 comprises 11 residues.

The CDR3 nucleotides read TGTGCCTGGAATGAACAGACTATGAAAGAGACCCAGTACTTC. It codes for CAWNEQTMKETQYF. V and J are TRBV30 and TRBJ2-5; possibly TRBD2 for D (5 bases). The germline V gene has CDR1 GTSNPN and CDR2 SVGIG (reference sequence). CDR3 size: 14 residues. The germline V and J ends were trimmed by 4 bases and 3 bases, with 15 bases remaining between them.